A selection of T cell receptor beta chains follows, all from one sample in a study of blood T cell repertoires in COVID-19. The assay was immunoSEQ multiplex PCR, and TCRdb's table has in-frame clones only and misses some. Seen here are a few hundred thousand clones, more than 65% observed once, and the top ten hold about 3.8%. The sample taken for sequencing was peripheral blood. The source is a woman of 80 years or more with acute or convalescent COVID-19. Each CDR3 is given with its conserved first and last residue. The D gene is left open where the match is weak. Size tells how often a clone was seen (once, few, many) or the class of an expanded clone, and some rows leave it out.

clone_size | j_call | d_call | v_call | cdr3_aa | cdr3_nt
- | TRBJ2-7 | - | TRBV21-1 | CASSTLNRARPYEQYF | TGTGCCAGCAGCACCCTCAACAGGGCACGACCCTACGAGCAGTACTTC
- | TRBJ2-3 | TRBD2 | TRBV5-1 | CASKLAGGPTDTQYF | TGCGCCAGCAAACTAGCGGGGGGGCCCACAGATACGCAGTATTTT
- | TRBJ1-2 | - | TRBV10-2 | CASSETGRGYTF | TGCGCCAGCAGTGAGACAGGACGGGGCTACACCTTC
once | TRBJ2-1 | TRBD2 | TRBV7-8 | CASSYLAGEQFF | TGTGCCAGCAGCTACCTAGCGGGGGAGCAGTTCTTC
- | TRBJ2-1 | TRBD1 | TRBV5-4 | CASSSGTGSGVQFF | TGTGCCAGCAGCTCCGGGACAGGGTCAGGCGTGCAGTTCTTC
- | TRBJ2-4 | - | TRBV18 | CASSHNTGGPTNIQYF | TGTGCCAGCTCACATAATACCGGGGGGCCCACAAACATTCAGTACTTC
- | TRBJ2-5 | - | TRBV18 | CASSPGAAEETQYF | TGTGCCAGCTCACCCGGAGCGGCAGAAGAGACCCAGTACTTC
- | TRBJ1-3 | - | TRBV30 | CAWQGISGNTIYF | TGTGCCTGGCAGGGGATCTCAGGAAACACCATATATTTT
- | TRBJ1-2 | TRBD1 | TRBV7-3 | CASSYPGQGIDSYTF | TGTGCCAGCAGCTACCCGGGACAGGGCATAGACTCCTACACCTTC
- | TRBJ1-1 | TRBD1 | TRBV3-1/TRBV3-2 | CASSHVTGSTEAFF | TGTGCCAGCAGCCATGTGACAGGGTCCACTGAAGCTTTCTTT
- | TRBJ1-3 | - | TRBV4-2 | CASSQDPAGAGNTIYF | TGTGCCAGCAGCCAAGATCCGGCAGGGGCTGGAAACACCATATATTTT
- | TRBJ1-5 | - | TRBV12-3/TRBV12-4 | CASRTRNQPQHF | TGTGCCAGCAGAACTAGGAATCAGCCCCAGCATTTT
- | TRBJ1-1 | - | TRBV6-5 | CASSYRDIRTEAFF | TGTGCCAGCAGTTACCGGGACATTCGAACTGAAGCTTTCTTT
- | TRBJ2-5 | TRBD2 | TRBV6-5 | CASRPSGGAGETQYF | TGTGCCAGCAGACCGAGCGGGGGGGCCGGAGAGACCCAGTACTTC
few | TRBJ2-4 | - | TRBV6-4 | CASSDSNGALAKNIQYF | TGTGCCAGCAGTGACTCGAATGGGGCACTAGCCAAAAACATTCAGTACTTC
- | TRBJ2-1 | - | TRBV7-2 | CASSLSGRSSYNEQFF | TGTGCCAGCAGCTTAAGCGGGCGAAGCTCCTACAATGAGCAGTTCTTC
- | TRBJ1-5 | - | TRBV12-3/TRBV12-4 | CASRRGNQPQHF | TGTGCCAGCCGCCGGGGGAATCAGCCCCAGCATTTT
once | TRBJ1-1 | TRBD1 | TRBV7-6 | CASSLVGQIYVDGTEAFF | TGTGCCAGCAGCTTAGTGGGACAGATCTACGTGGACGGGACTGAAGCTTTCTTT
few | TRBJ2-2 | TRBD1 | TRBV19 | CASSVGGTGVGELFF | TGTGCCAGTTCGGTCGGCGGGACAGGGGTCGGGGAGCTGTTTTTT
- | TRBJ1-2 | - | TRBV5-1 | CASSIDGQPTYYGYTF | TGCGCCAGCAGCATAGACGGACAGCCGACCTACTATGGCTACACCTTC
few | TRBJ1-6 | - | TRBV7-2 | CASSLGTANSPLHF | TGTGCCAGCAGCTTAGGAACAGCTAATTCACCCCTCCACTTT
- | TRBJ2-7 | TRBD2 | TRBV3-1/TRBV3-2 | CASSRGLAISSYEQYF | TGTGCCAGCAGCCGGGGACTAGCGATCAGCTCCTACGAGCAGTACTTC
once | TRBJ1-4 | TRBD1 | TRBV27 | CASSFRGRIEKLFF | TGTGCCAGCAGTTTCAGGGGGAGGATTGAAAAACTGTTTTTT
- | TRBJ1-3 | - | TRBV19 | CASSPPGGPGNTIYF | TGTGCCAGTAGTCCTCCCGGGGGGCCTGGAAACACCATATATTTT
- | TRBJ2-7 | TRBD2 | TRBV11-2 | CASSLSGTRLNEQYF | TGTGCCAGCAGCCTCTCCGGGACTAGGTTAAACGAGCAGTACTTC
- | TRBJ2-5 | TRBD1 | TRBV7-3 | CASSPGGGETQYF | TGTGCCAGCAGTCCAGGGGGTGGAGAGACCCAGTACTTC
- | TRBJ1-2 | - | TRBV6-2/TRBV6-3 | CASSLGLRFLYGYTF | TGTGCCAGCAGCCTCGGACTTCGATTTCTCTATGGCTACACCTTC
- | TRBJ1-2 | TRBD1 | TRBV19 | CASHRGTGASHGGYTF | TGTGCCAGTCACCGGGGGACAGGGGCGTCCCATGGGGGCTACACCTTC
once | TRBJ1-1 | - | TRBV7-9 | CASSLGGGETNTEAFF | TGTGCCAGCAGCTTAGGGGGAGGGGAGACGAACACTGAAGCTTTCTTT
- | TRBJ2-7 | - | TRBV4-1 | CASSQTQGYGAYEQYF | TGCGCCAGCAGCCAAACCCAGGGCTATGGAGCCTACGAGCAGTACTTC
- | TRBJ2-6 | TRBD2 | TRBV6-5 | CASSYREGYGANVLTF | TGTGCCAGCAGTTACAGGGAGGGGTATGGGGCCAACGTCCTGACTTTC
- | TRBJ2-1 | TRBD2 | TRBV2 | CASTPLLGTSGAVYEQFF | TGTGCCAGCACCCCATTACTGGGGACTAGCGGGGCGGTCTATGAGCAGTTCTTC
- | TRBJ2-1 | - | TRBV5-1 | CASSDPGTTGKNEQFF | TGCGCCAGCAGCGACCCCGGGACAACCGGAAAAAATGAGCAGTTCTTC
once | TRBJ1-1 | - | TRBV28 | CASSEPNTEAFF | TGTGCCAGCAGCGAGCCGAACACTGAAGCTTTCTTT
- | TRBJ1-1 | TRBD1 | TRBV4-3 | CASSQDPQGGRSEAFF | TGCGCCAGCAGCCAAGATCCTCAGGGGGGTCGCTCCGAAGCTTTCTTT
- | TRBJ2-7 | - | TRBV11-2 | CASSLWGPYEQYF | TGTGCCAGCAGCTTATGGGGCCCCTACGAGCAGTACTTC
- | TRBJ1-5 | - | TRBV7-2 | CASSFRGLDNQPQHF | TGTGCCAGCAGCTTCCGTGGGCTTGACAATCAGCCCCAGCATTTT
- | TRBJ2-7 | - | TRBV19 | CASSIGHSYEQYF | TGTGCCAGTAGTATAGGACACTCCTACGAGCAGTACTTC
- | TRBJ2-2 | - | TRBV5-6 | CASSSPGLPLLELFF | TGTGCCAGCAGCTCTCCGGGACTCCCGCTATTGGAGCTGTTTTTT
few | TRBJ2-7 | TRBD1 | TRBV7-8 | CASSFYRGYEQYF | TGTGCCAGCAGCTTCTACAGGGGCTACGAGCAGTACTTC
- | TRBJ2-6 | - | TRBV6-2/TRBV6-3 | CASSRHVAGANVLTF | TGTGCCAGCAGTCGACATGTAGCTGGGGCCAACGTCCTGACTTTC
- | TRBJ2-6 | - | TRBV5-1 | CASSLRLGANVLTF | TGCGCCAGCAGCCTTAGACTGGGGGCCAACGTCCTGACTTTC
- | TRBJ2-2 | - | TRBV30 | CAWSVQVTGELFF | TGTGCCTGGAGTGTACAGGTCACCGGGGAGCTGTTTTTT
- | TRBJ1-1 | - | TRBV9 | CASSPPQGRNTEAFF | TGTGCCAGCAGCCCCCCACAGGGTCGGAACACTGAAGCTTTCTTT
- | TRBJ1-1 | - | TRBV20-1 | CSASKGLTEAFF | TGCAGTGCTAGTAAGGGGCTCACTGAAGCTTTCTTT
- | TRBJ1-4 | TRBD1 | TRBV10-3 | CAISEATGGPGEKLFF | TGTGCCATCAGTGAGGCGACAGGGGGCCCTGGTGAAAAACTGTTTTTT
once | TRBJ1-2 | TRBD1 | TRBV19 | CASSMGQRPNYGYTF | TGTGCCAGTAGTATGGGACAGAGACCTAACTATGGCTACACCTTC
few | TRBJ1-5 | - | TRBV11-2 | CASSLGRRGGSNQPQHF | TGTGCCAGCAGCTTAGGGCGACGGGGAGGAAGCAATCAGCCCCAGCATTTT
- | TRBJ1-5 | - | TRBV7-8 | CASKQHSNQPQHF | TGTGCCAGCAAACAGCATAGCAATCAGCCCCAGCATTTT
- | TRBJ2-1 | TRBD2 | TRBV7-9 | CASSLGGGANNEQFF | TGTGCCAGCAGCTTAGGCGGGGGGGCAAACAATGAGCAGTTCTTC
- | TRBJ2-7 | - | TRBV6-6 | CASSYSRTGSSYEQYF | TGTGCCAGCAGTTACTCCCGGACGGGGAGCTCCTACGAGCAGTACTTC
- | TRBJ1-5 | - | TRBV12-3/TRBV12-4 | CASGAGNQPQHF | TGTGCCAGCGGGGCGGGCAATCAGCCCCAGCATTTT
- | TRBJ2-3 | - | TRBV2 | CASSQGYTDTQYF | TGTGCCAGCAGTCAGGGCTACACAGATACGCAGTATTTT
- | TRBJ1-6 | - | TRBV9 | CASSEEGSTSYNSPLHF | TGTGCCAGCAGCGAGGAGGGTAGCACCTCCTATAATTCACCCCTCCACTTT
- | TRBJ1-1 | TRBD1 | TRBV5-4 | CASSAGDRRDTEAFF | TGTGCCAGCAGCGCAGGGGACAGGAGGGACACTGAAGCTTTCTTT
- | TRBJ1-2 | - | TRBV28 | CASSFGISNYGYTF | TGTGCCAGCAGTTTCGGGATTAGTAACTATGGCTACACCTTC
- | TRBJ2-7 | TRBD1 | TRBV5-1 | CASSWDRANEQYF | TGCGCCAGCAGCTGGGACAGAGCAAACGAGCAGTACTTC
- | TRBJ2-7 | TRBD1 | TRBV11-2 | CASSFGFTGQGYEQYF | TGTGCCAGCAGCTTTGGATTTACGGGACAGGGCTACGAGCAGTACTTC
many | TRBJ2-7 | - | TRBV11-2 | CASRTARGYVYEQYF | TGTGCCAGCAGGACGGCGAGGGGGTATGTTTACGAGCAGTACTTC